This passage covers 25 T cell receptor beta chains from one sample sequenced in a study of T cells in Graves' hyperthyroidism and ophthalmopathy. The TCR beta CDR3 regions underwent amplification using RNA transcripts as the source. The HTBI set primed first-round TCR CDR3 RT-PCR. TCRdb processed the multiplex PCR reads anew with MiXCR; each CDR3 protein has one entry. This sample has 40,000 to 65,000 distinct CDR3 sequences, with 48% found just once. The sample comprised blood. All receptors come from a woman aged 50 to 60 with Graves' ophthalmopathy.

This CDR3 is CASSSLTGSTDTQYF. CDR3 nucleotides: TGTGCCAGCAGCTCCCTCACAGGTAGCACAGATACGCAGTATTTT. The rearrangement uses TRBV7-6 and TRBJ2-3, with D possibly being TRBD1 (5 bases). The CDR3 runs 15 residues. Per germline, CDR1 SGHVS and CDR2 FNYEAQ. The V end was cut by 4 bases, the J end by 0 bases, with 11 bases between.

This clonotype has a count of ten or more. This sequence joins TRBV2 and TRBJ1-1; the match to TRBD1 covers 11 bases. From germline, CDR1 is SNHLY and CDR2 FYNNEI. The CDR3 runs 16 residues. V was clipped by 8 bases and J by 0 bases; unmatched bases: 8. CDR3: CASLRDRGWMNTEAFF. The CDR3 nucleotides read TGTGCCAGCCTCCGGGACAGGGGGTGGATGAACACTGAAGCTTTCTTT.

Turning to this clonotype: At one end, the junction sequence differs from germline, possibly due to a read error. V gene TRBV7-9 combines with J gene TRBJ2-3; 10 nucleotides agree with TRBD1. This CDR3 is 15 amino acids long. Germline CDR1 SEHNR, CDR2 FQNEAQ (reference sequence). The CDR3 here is CACSVGGTGEDTQYF. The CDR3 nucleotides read TGTGCCTGCAGCGTTGGCGGGACAGGGGAAGATACGCAGTATTTT.

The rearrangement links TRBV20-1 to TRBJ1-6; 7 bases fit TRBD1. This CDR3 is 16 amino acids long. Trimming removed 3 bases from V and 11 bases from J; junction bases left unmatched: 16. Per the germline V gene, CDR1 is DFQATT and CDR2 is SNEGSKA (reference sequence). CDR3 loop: CSASGQGGSREAPLHF. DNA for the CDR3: TGCAGTGCTAGTGGCCAGGGGGGCAGCAGAGAGGCACCCCTCCACTTT.

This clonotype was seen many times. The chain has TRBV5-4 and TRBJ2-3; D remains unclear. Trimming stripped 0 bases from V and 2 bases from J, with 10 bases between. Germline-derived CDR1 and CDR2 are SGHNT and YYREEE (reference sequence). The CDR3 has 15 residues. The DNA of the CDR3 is TGTGCCAGCAGCTTGGCGGCTAGGTCCACAGATACGCAGTATTTT. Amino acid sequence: CASSLAARSTDTQYF.

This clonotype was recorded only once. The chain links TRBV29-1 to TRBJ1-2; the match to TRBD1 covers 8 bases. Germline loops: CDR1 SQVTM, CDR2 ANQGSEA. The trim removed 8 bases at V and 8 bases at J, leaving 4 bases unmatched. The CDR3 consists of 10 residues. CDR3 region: CSSGQGGYTF. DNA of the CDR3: TGCAGCTCTGGACAGGGAGGCTACACCTTC.

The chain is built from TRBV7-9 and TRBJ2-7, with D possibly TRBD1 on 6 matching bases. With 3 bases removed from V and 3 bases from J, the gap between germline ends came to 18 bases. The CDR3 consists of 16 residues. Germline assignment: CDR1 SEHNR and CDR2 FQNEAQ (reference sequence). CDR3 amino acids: CASSLGDKGIVYEQYF. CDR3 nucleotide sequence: TGTGCCAGCAGCTTGGGGGACAAGGGCATCGTCTACGAGCAGTACTTC.

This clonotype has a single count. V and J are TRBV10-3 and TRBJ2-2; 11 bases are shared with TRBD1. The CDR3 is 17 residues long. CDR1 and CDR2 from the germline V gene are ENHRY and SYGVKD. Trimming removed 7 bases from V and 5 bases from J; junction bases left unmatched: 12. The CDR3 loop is CAIMGSLWDRGTGELFF. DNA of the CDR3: TGTGCCATCATGGGGTCTCTATGGGACAGGGGGACCGGGGAGCTGTTTTTT.

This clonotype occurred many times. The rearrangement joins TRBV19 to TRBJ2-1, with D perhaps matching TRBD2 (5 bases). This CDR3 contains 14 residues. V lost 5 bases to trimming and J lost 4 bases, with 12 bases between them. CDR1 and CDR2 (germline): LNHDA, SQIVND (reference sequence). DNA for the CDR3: TGTGCCAGTAGTCCCGGTAGGGAGTACAATGAGCAGTTCTTC. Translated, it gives CASSPGREYNEQFF.

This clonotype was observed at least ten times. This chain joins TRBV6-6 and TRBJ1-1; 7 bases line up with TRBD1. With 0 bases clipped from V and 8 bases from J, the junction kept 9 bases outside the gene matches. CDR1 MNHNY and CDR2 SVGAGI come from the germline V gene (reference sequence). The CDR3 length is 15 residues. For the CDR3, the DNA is TGTGCCAGCAGTTACTCCGGGACAGATTCCCTGGAAGCTTTCTTT. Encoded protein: CASSYSGTDSLEAFF.

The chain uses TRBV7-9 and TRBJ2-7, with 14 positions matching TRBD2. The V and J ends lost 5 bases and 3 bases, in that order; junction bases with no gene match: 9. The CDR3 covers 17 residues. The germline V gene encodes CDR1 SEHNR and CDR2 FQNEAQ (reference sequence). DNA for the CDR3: TGTGCCAGCAGCCCAGGGACTAGCGGGGGTAAACACTACGAGCAGTACTTC. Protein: CASSPGTSGGKHYEQYF.

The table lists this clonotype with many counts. The CDR3 region has the DNA TGTGCCATCAGTGAGTCTAGAGGGAAGAACACTGAAGCTTTCTTT. Protein sequence: CAISESRGKNTEAFF. The V gene is TRBV10-3, the J gene TRBJ1-1, with D hard to call. The CDR3 loop spans 15 amino acids. Germline lookup yields CDR1 ENHRY and CDR2 SYGVKD. Trimming took off 0 bases at V and 1 base at J, with 9 bases between the two ends.

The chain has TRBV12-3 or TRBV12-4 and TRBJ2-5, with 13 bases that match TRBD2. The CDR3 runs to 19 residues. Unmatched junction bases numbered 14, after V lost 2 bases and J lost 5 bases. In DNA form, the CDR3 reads TGTGCCAGCAGTTTATATTACGGAGGACTAGCGGGAGTGAAGGAGACCCAGTACTTC. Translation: CASSLYYGGLAGVKETQYF.

CDR3 in DNA: TGTGCCAGCAGCTTGTTCGACAGATCGGGGACTGAAGCTTTCTTT. This codes for CASSLFDRSGTEAFF. The J gene is TRBJ1-1, the V gene TRBV5-5, with a possible D match to TRBD1 (5 bases). With 1 base removed from V and 5 bases from J, the gap between germline ends came to 15 bases. The CDR3 totals 15 residues. Germline values: CDR1 SGHKS, CDR2 YYEKEE (reference sequence).

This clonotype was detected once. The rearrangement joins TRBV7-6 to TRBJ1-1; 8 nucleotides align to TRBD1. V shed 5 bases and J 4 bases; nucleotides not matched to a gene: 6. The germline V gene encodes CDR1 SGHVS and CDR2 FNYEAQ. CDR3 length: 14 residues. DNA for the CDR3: TGTGCCAGCAGCCGTGACAGGGGATCCACTGAAGCTTTCTTT. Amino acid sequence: CASSRDRGSTEAFF.

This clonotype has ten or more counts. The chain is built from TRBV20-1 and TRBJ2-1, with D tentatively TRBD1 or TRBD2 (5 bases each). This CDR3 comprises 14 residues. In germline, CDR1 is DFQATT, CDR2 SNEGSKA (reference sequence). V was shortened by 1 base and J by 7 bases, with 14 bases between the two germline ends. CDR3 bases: TGCAGTGCTAGAGCTGGGCAGGGAGCAAATGAGCAGTTCTTC. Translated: CSARAGQGANEQFF.

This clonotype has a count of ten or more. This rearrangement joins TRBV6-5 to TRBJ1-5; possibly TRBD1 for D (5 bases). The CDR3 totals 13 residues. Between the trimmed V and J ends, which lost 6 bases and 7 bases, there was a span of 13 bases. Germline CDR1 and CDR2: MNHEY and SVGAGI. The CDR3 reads CASRVSRDQPQHF. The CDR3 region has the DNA TGTGCCAGCAGAGTGAGCAGGGACCAGCCCCAGCATTTT.

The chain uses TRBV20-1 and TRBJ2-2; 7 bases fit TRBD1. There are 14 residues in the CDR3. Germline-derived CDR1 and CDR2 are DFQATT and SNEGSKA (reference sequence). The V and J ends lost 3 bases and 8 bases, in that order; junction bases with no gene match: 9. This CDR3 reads CSASPSWGQGELFF. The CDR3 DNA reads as TGCAGTGCTAGCCCAAGTTGGGGACAGGGGGAGCTGTTTTTT.

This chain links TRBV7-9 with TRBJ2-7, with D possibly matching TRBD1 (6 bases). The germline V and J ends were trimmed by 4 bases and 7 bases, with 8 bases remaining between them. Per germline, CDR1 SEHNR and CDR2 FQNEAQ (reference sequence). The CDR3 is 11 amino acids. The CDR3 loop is CASSSGTEQYF. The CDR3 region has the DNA TGTGCCAGCAGCTCCGGGACAGAGCAGTACTTC.

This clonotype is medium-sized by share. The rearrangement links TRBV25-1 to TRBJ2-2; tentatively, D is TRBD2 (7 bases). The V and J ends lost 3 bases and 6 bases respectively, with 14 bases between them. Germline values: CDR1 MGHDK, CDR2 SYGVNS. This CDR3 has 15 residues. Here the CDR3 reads CASSDGGGDAGELFF. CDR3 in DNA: TGTGCCAGCAGTGACGGCGGGGGCGACGCCGGGGAGCTGTTTTTT.

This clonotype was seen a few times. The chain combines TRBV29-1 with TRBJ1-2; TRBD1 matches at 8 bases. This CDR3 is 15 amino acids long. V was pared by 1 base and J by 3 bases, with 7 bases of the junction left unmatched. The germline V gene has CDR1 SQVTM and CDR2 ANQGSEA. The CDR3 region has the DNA TGCAGCGTTGAAGGGGGACAGGTCAAAGACTATGGCTACACCTTC. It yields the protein CSVEGGQVKDYGYTF.

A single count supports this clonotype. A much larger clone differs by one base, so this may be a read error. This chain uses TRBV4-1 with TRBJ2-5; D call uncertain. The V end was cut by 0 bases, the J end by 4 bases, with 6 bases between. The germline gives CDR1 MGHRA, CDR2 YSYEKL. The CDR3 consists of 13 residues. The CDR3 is CASSQDRSETQYF. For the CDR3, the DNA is TGCGCCAGCAGCCAAGACAGGTCAGAGACCCAGTACTTC.

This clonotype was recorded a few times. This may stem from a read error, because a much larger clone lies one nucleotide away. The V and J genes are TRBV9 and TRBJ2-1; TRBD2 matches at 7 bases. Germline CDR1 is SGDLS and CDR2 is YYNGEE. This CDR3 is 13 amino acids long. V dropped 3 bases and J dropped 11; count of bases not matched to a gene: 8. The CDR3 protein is CASSERLAGKQFF. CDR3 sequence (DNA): TGTGCCAGCAGCGAAAGACTAGCAGGTAAGCAGTTCTTC. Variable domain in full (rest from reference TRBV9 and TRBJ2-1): DSGVTQTPKHLITATGQRVTLRCSPRSGDLSVYWYQQSLDQGLQFLIQYYNGEERAKGNILERFSAQQFPDLHSELNLSSLELGDSALYFCASSERLAGKQFFGPGTRLTVL.

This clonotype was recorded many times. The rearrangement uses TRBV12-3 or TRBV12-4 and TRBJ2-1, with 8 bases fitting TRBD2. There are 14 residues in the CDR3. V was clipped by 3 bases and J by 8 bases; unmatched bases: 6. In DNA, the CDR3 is TGTGCCAGCAGTTTTAACGGGGGGGCCTATGAGCAGTTCTTC. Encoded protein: CASSFNGGAYEQFF.

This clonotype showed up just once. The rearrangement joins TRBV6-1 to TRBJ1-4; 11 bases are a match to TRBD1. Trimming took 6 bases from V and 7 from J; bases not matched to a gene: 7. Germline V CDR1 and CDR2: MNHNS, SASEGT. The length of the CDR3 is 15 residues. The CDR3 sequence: CASRSDRGRGEKLFF. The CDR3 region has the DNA TGTGCCAGCAGATCGGACAGGGGGCGCGGTGAAAAACTGTTTTTT.